The rows below give T cell receptor beta chains drawn from one sample of a study of blood T cell repertoires in COVID-19. Sequencing used immunoSEQ multiplex PCR; TCRdb keeps in-frame clones, though not all of them. The sample consists of 150,000 to 180,000 clones, 88% of them appearing once. Sequenced input: peripheral blood. All receptors come from a woman in her sixties or seventies with acute or convalescent COVID-19. Both conserved end residues are part of each CDR3. D genes are given only for firm matches. Part of the rows lack a size; the others show once, few, many or a class for expanded clones.

v_gene	j_gene	abundance	d_gene	CDR3nt	CDR3aa
TRBV5-1	TRBJ1-2	.	TRBD1	TGCGCCAGCACCTGGGACAGGGGATCCTATGGCTACACCTTC	CASTWDRGSYGYTF
TRBV9	TRBJ2-5	.	TRBD2	TGTGCCAGCAGCGTAGGTCTAGCGGGGGGAGAGACCCAGTACTTC	CASSVGLAGGETQYF
TRBV24-1	TRBJ1-1	.	.	TGTGCCACCAGTGAGGCGAACACTGAAGCTTTCTTT	CATSEANTEAFF
TRBV11-1	TRBJ1-1	.	.	TGTGCCAGCAGCTTAGCTCCCTCGGGTGGGGAAGCTTTCTTT	CASSLAPSGGEAFF
TRBV6-5	TRBJ1-5	.	.	TGTGCCAGCAGTCAATCGGGAGGGAGCAATCAGCCCCAGCATTTT	CASSQSGGSNQPQHF
TRBV18	TRBJ1-3	.	.	TGTGCCAGCTCACCAAGCGGCAGCAGCCACTCTGGAAACACCATATATTTT	CASSPSGSSHSGNTIYF
TRBV11-3	TRBJ2-5	once	TRBD2	TGTGCCAGCAGCCAAGGGACTAGCGGGGGAGGAGAGACCCAGTACTTC	CASSQGTSGGGETQYF
TRBV19	TRBJ1-2	once	.	TGTGCCAGTAGTAAGGCTGCGGGGGATCATGGCTACACCTTC	CASSKAAGDHGYTF
TRBV28	TRBJ2-3	.	TRBD2	TGTGCCAGCAGCCGACTTAGCGGGGTGGTCTCAGATACGCAGTATTTT	CASSRLSGVVSDTQYF
TRBV21-1	TRBJ1-3	.	.	TGTGCCAGCACCGTTAATAGACAAAACACCATATATTTT	CASTVNRQNTIYF
TRBV7-2	TRBJ1-4	.	.	TGTGCCAGCAGCTTTCGAGGGTCAGGCGAAAAACTGTTTTTT	CASSFRGSGEKLFF
TRBV16	TRBJ1-3	.	.	TGTGCCAGCAGCCAACGGGGGGGCCTTTACTCTGGAAACACCATATATTTT	CASSQRGGLYSGNTIYF
TRBV11-2	TRBJ2-1	few	.	TGTGCCAGCAGCTTAGGCAGGGGAAGCTTTTACAATGAGCAGTTCTTC	CASSLGRGSFYNEQFF
TRBV9	TRBJ2-1	.	TRBD2	TGTGCCAGCAGCACCCCGGGACTAGTTCTCAATGAGCAGTTCTTC	CASSTPGLVLNEQFF
TRBV10-2	TRBJ1-5	.	.	TGCGCCAGCCCCGACGGAGGTTACATGAGAGACGGCAATCAGCCCCAGCATTTT	CASPDGGYMRDGNQPQHF
TRBV4-1	TRBJ1-2	.	.	TGCGCCAGCAGCCAAGCTCCAGGAATAAACTATGGCTACACCTTC	CASSQAPGINYGYTF
TRBV1	TRBJ1-6	.	.	TGCACCAGCAGCCAAGATTTCCAGGGTAGATCACCCCTCCACTTT	CTSSQDFQGRSPLHF
TRBV6-6	TRBJ1-6	many	.	TGTGCCAGCGCCCGGAGGGCGGACGATTCACCCCTCCACTTT	CASARRADDSPLHF
TRBV4-1	TRBJ2-5	.	TRBD2	TGCGCCAGCAGCCACTCTAGCGGGGGGGCTAGGGAGACCCAGTACTTC	CASSHSSGGARETQYF
TRBV3-1/TRBV3-2	TRBJ2-6	.	TRBD1	TGTGCCAGCACTCACAGGGGGCAAGGGGCCAACGTCCTGACTTTC	CASTHRGQGANVLTF
TRBV3-1/TRBV3-2	TRBJ1-2	once	TRBD1	TGTGCCAGCAGCCAGTTCCAGACAGGGGGCCGTGGCTACACCTTC	CASSQFQTGGRGYTF
TRBV19	TRBJ1-1	once	.	TGTGCCAGTAGGAAGACAGAGACCACTGGTGAAGCTTTCTTT	CASRKTETTGEAFF